This T cell receptor (beta chain) was retrieved from a study of patients and donors after allogeneic stem cell transplantation. Each CDR3 protein gets one entry after TCRdb re-called the RT-PCR reads with MiXCR. The table shows roughly 200,000 distinct CDR3 sequences, with around two fifths occurring only once. Germline lookup yields CDR1 SGHTA and CDR2 FQGNSA. Between the trimmed V and J ends, which lost 5 bases and 3 bases, there was a span of 20 bases. This CDR3 has 17 residues. The V gene is TRBV7-2, the J gene TRBJ2-1; D tentatively reads TRBD1 or TRBD2 (5 bases each). Material for sequencing was blood, either unsorted or a sorted T cell fraction (not recorded which). The TCR originated in a human donor who was either an allogeneic HSCT recipient or a stem cell or donor lymphocyte infusion donor (not recorded which). It is not recorded whose cells these are; they may come from a transplant donor. The CDR3 loop reads CASSTTPGLRVYNEQFF. In DNA, the CDR3 is TGTGCCAGCAGCACTACCCCGGGGCTACGGGTCTACAATGAGCAGTTCTTC. The full variable domain, in which reference TRBV7-2 and TRBJ2-1 provide the parts outside the CDR3, is GAGVSQSPSNKVTEKGKDVELRCDPISGHTALYWYRQSLGQGLEFLIYFQGNSAPDKSGLPSDRFSAERTGGSVSTLTIQRTQQEDSAVYLCASSTTPGLRVYNEQFFGPGTRLTVL.